The source of this TCR beta chain is a study of cytotoxic CD8 clonotypes in ibrutinib-treated CLL. Study at large: Among the samples, the mean was about 250,000 productive templates and roughly 96,000 productive rearrangements. The study, taken as a whole, reports: Elevated clonality accompanied ibrutinib response, with a return toward baseline values at progression. Treatment left the uncommon public clonotypes either contracted or stable in frequency. The study found baseline clonality above age-matched healthy donors, tracking circulating CD8+ T-cell counts.

Comments on this clone: What it binds is unknown.

This CDR3 is built from 15 residues. CDR1 and CDR2 from the germline V gene are MNHEY and SMNVEV (reference sequence). V was clipped by 7 bases and J by 6 bases, with 18 bases between them. Measured with immunoSEQ multiplex PCR; TCRdb has only the in-frame clones, and not every one. The repertoire holds about 200,000 clones, with over 60% as singletons. The sequenced sample was PBMCs, obtained after 24 months of ibrutinib treatment. The receptor was derived from a human donor with chronic lymphocytic leukemia. V is TRBV27 and J is TRBJ2-2; no definite D call. The CDR3 region is CASNNPWERAGELFF. The CDR3 DNA reads TGTGCCAGCAACAACCCCTGGGAACGTGCCGGGGAGCTGTTTTTT.